This entry features one TCR beta chain sequence. Its antigen is not known. RNA, once extracted, was reverse transcribed into cDNA for use as the sequencing template. The table came from immunoSEQ multiplex PCR; TCRdb's copy has only in-frame clones and leaves some out. This table has fewer than 110,000 clones, roughly 84% appearing once. The CDR3 spans 15 residues. Germline CDR1 SGHVS, CDR2 FQNEAQ. Trimming took 5 bases from V and 1 from J; bases not matched to a gene: 6. These data belong to a study of CD8+ T cells in alopecia areata. Study overall: Treated patients' severity was scored by percentage of affected scalp area.

Overall study findings and caveats: In scalp and blood during tofacitinib, many expanded lesional clones persisted. Higher clonality than in normal scalp was seen in lesional scalp, especially alopecia totalis/universalis.

Indicated treatment: oral pan-JAK inhibitor, 5-10 mg twice daily. This receptor was taken from a human donor with alopecia areata. The J gene is TRBJ2-7, the V gene TRBV7-8, with 9 bases aligning to TRBD1. The specimen comprised CD8+ T cells sorted from blood, sampled at week 24, from a patient treated with tofacitinib. CDR3 nucleotide sequence: TGTGCCAGCAGCACCGGACAGGGGCGATCCTACGAGCAGTACTTC. Protein sequence: CASSTGQGRSYEQYF.